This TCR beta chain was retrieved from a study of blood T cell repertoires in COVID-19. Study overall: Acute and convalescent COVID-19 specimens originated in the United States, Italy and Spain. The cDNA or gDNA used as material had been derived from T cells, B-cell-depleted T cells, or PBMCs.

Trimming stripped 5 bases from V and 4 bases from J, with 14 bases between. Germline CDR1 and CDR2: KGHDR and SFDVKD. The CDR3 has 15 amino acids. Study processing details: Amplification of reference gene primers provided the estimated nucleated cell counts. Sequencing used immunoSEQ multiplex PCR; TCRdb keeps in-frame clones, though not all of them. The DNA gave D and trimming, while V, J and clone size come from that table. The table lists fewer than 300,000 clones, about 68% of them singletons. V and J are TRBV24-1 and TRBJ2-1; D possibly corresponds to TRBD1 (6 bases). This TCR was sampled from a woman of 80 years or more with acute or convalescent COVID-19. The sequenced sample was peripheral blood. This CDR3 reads CATSAGQKLYNEQFF. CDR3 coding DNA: TGTGCCACCAGTGCAGGACAGAAGCTTTACAATGAGCAGTTCTTC.